This T cell receptor beta chain was identified in a study of response to subunit inactivated influenza vaccine. V lost 0 bases, J lost 8 bases, and 2 bases stayed unmatched. This CDR3 is 14 amino acids long. Germline assignment: CDR1 DFQATT and CDR2 SNEGSKA (reference sequence). This clonotype has just a few counts. TCRdb re-called the RT-PCR reads with MiXCR, one entry per CDR3 protein. There are some 190,000 distinct CDR3 sequences in the sample; around an eighth occur only once, and roughly 26% lies in the top ten. The specimen comprised CD8+ T cells sorted from PBMCs, sampled about 5 days after vaccination. The V and J genes are TRBV20-1 and TRBJ2-1, with TRBD2 matching over 12 bases. This receptor was taken from a man over 45 who received an inactivated influenza vaccine. CDR3 in DNA: TGCAGTGCTAGAGAGACTAGCGGGAGCTATGAGCAGTTCTTC. Its protein is CSARETSGSYEQFF.